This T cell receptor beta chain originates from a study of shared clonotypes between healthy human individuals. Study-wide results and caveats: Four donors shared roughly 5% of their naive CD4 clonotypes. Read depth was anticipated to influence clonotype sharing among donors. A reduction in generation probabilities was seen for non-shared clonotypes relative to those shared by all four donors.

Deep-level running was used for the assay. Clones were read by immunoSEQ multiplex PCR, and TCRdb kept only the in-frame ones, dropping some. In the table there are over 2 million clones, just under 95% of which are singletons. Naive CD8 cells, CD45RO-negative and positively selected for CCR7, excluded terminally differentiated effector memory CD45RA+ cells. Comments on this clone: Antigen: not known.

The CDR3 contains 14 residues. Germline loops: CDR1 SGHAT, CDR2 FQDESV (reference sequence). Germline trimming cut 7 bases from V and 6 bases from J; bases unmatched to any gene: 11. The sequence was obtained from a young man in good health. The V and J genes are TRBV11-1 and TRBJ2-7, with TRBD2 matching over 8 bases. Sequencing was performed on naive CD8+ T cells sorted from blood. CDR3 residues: CASTNVPGGGEQYF. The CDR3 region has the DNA TGTGCCAGCACAAACGTTCCCGGGGGGGGCGAGCAGTACTTC.